What follows describes a single T cell receptor (beta chain). Its specificity is not known. The record originates from a study of blood T cells in healthy people across ages. Broader study findings: TCR beta diversity, measured per million T cells, fell in a roughly linear way with age.

Healthy individuals of Caucasian origin from Russia, aged roughly 6 to 90, served as donors. Isolation recovered at least 6.5 million PBMCs from every sample. Trimming took 2 bases from V and 6 from J; bases not matched to a gene: 12. This CDR3 is built from 16 residues. Germline CDR1 MNHEY, CDR2 SVGAGI. With a J-beta primer mix and a sample-barcoded 5' primer, a second PCR ran about 7 to 11 cycles. A tag from a template-switch adaptor with 12 random nucleotides marked each cDNA molecule. TCRdb used MiXCR to reprocess the 5' RACE reads, holding one entry per CDR3 protein. The sample yields roughly 1.9 million distinct CDR3 sequences, roughly 43% seen once.

Sequenced: blood. This sequence joins TRBV6-5 and TRBJ1-2, with TRBD1 identical over 7 bases. The source of this sequence is a human donor in good health. DNA of the CDR3: TGTGCCAGCAGTTACGCGGCTTTGCGGGACAGAGATGGCTACACCTTC. Encoded protein: CASSYAALRDRDGYTF.